The present entry profiles one T cell receptor (beta chain) with its context. Its antigen is as yet unknown. Patients all relapsed after autologous stem cell transplantation, and there was variation in brentuximab vedotin exposure. CDR1 MGHRA and CDR2 YSYEKL come from the germline V gene. This CDR3 region has 13 residues. V gave up 7 bases and J gave up 12 bases, with 18 bases separating them. Profiling relied on immunoSEQ multiplex PCR, and the TCRdb table lists in-frame clones only, not all of them. This table holds 55,000 to 80,000 clones, around 93% found once. These data originate in a study of PD-1 blockade in classical Hodgkin lymphoma. Study-level points and caveats: By C4D1, CD4+ diversity increased significantly, especially in complete responders.

The chain employs TRBV4-1 and TRBJ1-4; tentatively, D is TRBD1 (5 bases). The sequencing used peripheral blood mononuclear cells (PBMCs), collected at baseline. The sequence derives from a human donor with classical Hodgkin lymphoma. The CDR3 coding sequence is TGCGCCAGCAATTGGGGGACGCCTGGCGAACTGTTTTTT. Translation gives CASNWGTPGELFF.